These 2 T cell receptor beta chains were all obtained from the same sample, sequenced in a study of a mutant IDH1 vaccine in newly diagnosed glioma. Sequencing used immunoSEQ multiplex PCR; TCRdb keeps in-frame clones, though not all of them. Of roughly 60,000 clones in the sample, 85% were seen once. The time point denotes: week 23, last vaccination. A 20-mer mutant IDH1 peptide at 300 ug was injected subcutaneously with topical imiquimod. These receptors have no known antigen. The sample was PBMCs, taken from a glioma patient whose treatment included an IDH1 peptide vaccine. The receptors come from a man aged 25-45 years with glioma.

V gene TRBV6-6 combines with J gene TRBJ1-2; a possible D gene is TRBD1 (5 bases). Germline V gene data show CDR1 as MNHNY and CDR2 as SVGAGI (reference sequence). Between the trimmed V and J ends, which lost 0 bases and 3 bases, there was a span of 5 bases. This CDR3 has 13 residues. Here the CDR3 reads CASSYSTDYGYTF. CDR3 DNA sequence: TGTGCCAGCAGTTACTCGACAGACTATGGCTACACCTTC.

This clone was seen a few times. The J gene is TRBJ1-1, the V gene TRBV30, with D possibly TRBD1 on 5 matching bases. The CDR3 is 13 residues long. V lost 0 bases to trimming and J lost 0 bases, with 5 bases between them. CDR1 is GTSNPN and CDR2 is SVGIG in the germline V gene (reference sequence). The CDR3 DNA follows: TGTGCCTGGAGTGTACAGGTGAACACTGAAGCTTTCTTT. As protein: CAWSVQVNTEAFF.